A selection of T cell receptor beta chains follows, all from one sample in a study of OX40 agonist ivuxolimab in advanced cancers. Libraries were prepared by immunoSEQ multiplex PCR; TCRdb keeps only in-frame clonotypes and omits some of them. The sample includes 68,000 or so clones, roughly 80% of them seen just once. The specimen was CD4+ or CD8+ T cells sorted from blood, collected in a trial of the OX40 agonist ivuxolimab. These receptors were collected from an adult with an advanced solid tumor such as melanoma, head and neck, liver or kidney cancer. Both conserved end residues are part of each CDR3. A D gene is named only where the DNA matches it firmly. Expanded clones are given a class, and other clones once, few, many or no size at all.

V	J	size	D	CDR3	DNA
TRBV20-1	TRBJ2-7	once	NA	CSAAAPYEQYF	TGCAGTGCTGCGGCACCCTACGAGCAGTACTTC
TRBV30	TRBJ1-1	few	TRBD1	CAWSGTGWAEAFF	TGTGCCTGGAGTGGGACAGGGTGGGCTGAAGCTTTCTTT
TRBV9	TRBJ2-1	NA	TRBD2	CASSLSSGAVHNEQFF	TGTGCCAGCAGCCTAAGTAGCGGGGCCGTCCACAATGAGCAGTTCTTC
TRBV7-2	TRBJ1-5	NA	NA	CASSRDGLSNQPQHF	TGTGCCAGCAGCCGGGACGGTCTTAGCAATCAGCCCCAGCATTTT
TRBV6-1	TRBJ1-5	NA	NA	CASNWGQPQHF	TGTGCCAGCAACTGGGGGCAGCCCCAGCATTTT
TRBV7-3	TRBJ2-1	NA	NA	CASSPRGYNEQFF	TGTGCCAGCAGCCCCCGGGGCTACAATGAGCAGTTCTTC
TRBV28	TRBJ2-2	NA	NA	CASSKGHGGELFF	TGTGCCAGCAGCAAGGGGCATGGCGGGGAGCTGTTTTTT
TRBV28	TRBJ2-7	NA	NA	CASSTGTNGHEQYF	TGTGCCAGCTCAACCGGAACCAACGGCCACGAGCAGTACTTC
TRBV5-4	TRBJ2-7	NA	NA	CASSLEQNTYEQYF	TGTGCCAGCAGCTTAGAACAGAACACCTACGAGCAGTACTTC
TRBV9	TRBJ1-2	NA	NA	CASSVGQALSYGYTF	TGTGCCAGCAGCGTAGGGCAGGCGCTAAGTTATGGCTACACCTTC
TRBV6-5	TRBJ2-1	few	NA	CASRTGGVSYNEQFF	TGTGCCAGCAGAACGGGGGGCGTCTCCTACAATGAGCAGTTCTTC
TRBV7-9	TRBJ2-2	NA	NA	CASSTSGTGELFF	TGTGCCAGCAGCACCAGTGGAACCGGGGAGCTGTTTTTT
TRBV29-1	TRBJ2-7	NA	TRBD1	CSVAGGQGYEQYF	TGCAGCGTTGCTGGGGGACAGGGCTACGAGCAGTACTTC
TRBV27	TRBJ2-5	NA	NA	CASSLWGETQYF	TGTGCCAGCAGTTTATGGGGAGAGACCCAGTACTTC
TRBV19	TRBJ2-3	NA	TRBD1	CASSSGPGQGITDTQYF	TGTGCCAGTAGTAGTGGTCCGGGACAGGGTATAACAGATACGCAGTATTTT
TRBV29-1	TRBJ2-2	few	NA	CSVTGNTGELFF	TGCAGCGTGACTGGTAACACCGGGGAGCTGTTTTTT
TRBV7-2	TRBJ2-5	few	NA	CASSSGTTNHF	TGTGCCAGCAGCTCAGGGACAACTAATCACTTC
TRBV30	TRBJ2-5	NA	TRBD2	CAWSEGLAEETQYF	TGTGCCTGGAGCGAGGGACTAGCGGAAGAGACCCAGTACTTC
TRBV4-3	TRBJ1-2	NA	TRBD1	CASSRDRGYFDGYTF	TGCGCCAGCAGCCGGGACAGGGGATATTTTGATGGCTACACCTTC
TRBV27	TRBJ2-3	NA	TRBD2	CASSWVARAGRETDTQYF	TGTGCCAGCAGTTGGGTCGCGAGGGCGGGGAGGGAGACAGATACGCAGTATTTT
TRBV5-1	TRBJ2-2	NA	NA	CASSRSPNTGELFF	TGCGCCAGCAGCCGGTCCCCGAACACCGGGGAGCTGTTTTTT
TRBV10-3	TRBJ1-1	NA	NA	CAISLVGNTEAFF	TGTGCCATCAGTCTCGTTGGGAACACTGAAGCTTTCTTT
TRBV7-2	TRBJ2-2	NA	NA	CASSLRGRDPATGELFF	TGTGCCAGCAGCTTAAGGGGCCGGGACCCAGCGACCGGGGAGCTGTTTTTT
TRBV6-5	TRBJ2-3	NA	NA	CASSYSASADTQYF	TGTGCCAGCAGTTACTCGGCTAGTGCAGATACGCAGTATTTT
TRBV28	TRBJ2-2	NA	TRBD2	CASSLQASGRSGELFF	TGTGCCAGCAGTTTACAGGCTAGCGGGAGGTCCGGGGAGCTGTTTTTT
TRBV5-1	TRBJ2-2	NA	NA	CASSSVTGTGELFF	TGCGCCAGCAGCTCCGTCACTGGCACCGGGGAGCTGTTTTTT
TRBV28	TRBJ1-5	few	TRBD1	CASSSPSGTGFRAQHF	TGTGCCAGCAGTTCCCCTTCCGGGACAGGGTTCCGGGCCCAGCATTTT